This T cell receptor (beta chain) was obtained from a study of T cells in Graves' hyperthyroidism and ophthalmopathy (dated by TCRdb to the late 2010s). At the level of the whole study: Peripheral blood was collected at initial diagnosis, before any treatment. Following sampling, methimazole starting at 30 mg daily was given to hyperthyroidism patients, and high-dose intravenous methylprednisolone was given to ophthalmopathy patients. TCR Vbeta CDR3 sequencing of 130 to 150 peripheral blood samples (under 45 ophthalmopathy, about 75 hyperthyroidism and approximately 17 progressor patients) is reported in the paper. To identify TCR V-J signatures that set the groups apart, the researchers used a discovery cohort of 100 patients, made up of under 45 with Graves' ophthalmopathy and 55 to 65 with stable Graves' hyperthyroidism. For training and testing, the 100 or so patients in the discovery cohort were randomly divided in a 7:3 ratio. Prospective prediction of ophthalmopathy was tested in an independent validation cohort of approximately 19 hyperthyroidism patients and 17 patients who later progressed to ophthalmopathy. In several Graves' hyperthyroidism patients, the study also compared T-cell repertoires from thyroid tissue with T-cell repertoires from blood. Overall study results and their limits: During validation, the model predicted progression to ophthalmopathy a median of around 7 months ahead of onset, with more than 55% sensitivity and under 85% specificity. Sample size was not statistically predetermined, and blinding of investigators to group allocation was not performed. Most expanded thyroid clonotypes (frequency above 0.001) were also found in blood, which suggests that blood repertoires may mirror thyroid immune responses. Ophthalmopathy was separated from stable hyperthyroidism by a 13 V-J signature model, with approximately 86% sensitivity and roughly 81% specificity obtained in cross-validation and 80%/75% obtained in testing.

This clonotype was counted at least ten times. Its antigen remains unidentified. No qualities accompany the bases; no much larger clone lies one base away. From the germline V gene, CDR1 is SQVTM and CDR2 is ANQGSEA. The CDR3 spans 13 residues, from the cysteine through the phenylalanine. Solely the CDR3 DNA is kept, with 39 bases framed from the first base. The junction shows trimming of 4 bases on V and 6 bases on J, plus 15 bases between the germline ends. Graves' hyperthyroidism was defined as stable when no progression to ophthalmopathy occurred over 18 months of follow-up. Hyperthyroidism patients were newly diagnosed, had a disease duration of under 2 months, and were aged 18 to 65 years. The study excluded patients with uncontrolled infections, other autoimmune diseases, pregnancy or lactation. Diagnoses were established on the basis of clinical symptoms, serum thyroxine and TRAb, thyroid ultrasound, and orbital computed tomography. PBMCs were isolated from approximately 10 ml of fresh peripheral blood by Ficoll-Paque density gradient centrifugation. Total RNA was extracted with Trizol reagent, and quality was checked on an Agilent 2100 Bioanalyzer.

Amplification of TCR beta CDR3 regions was carried out from RNA transcripts. For the first round of RT-PCR on the TCR CDR3, the HTBI primer set was used together with the Qiagen OneStep RT-PCR kit. Libraries were constructed in a second round of multiplex PCR, after which size selection and purification were performed. Libraries were sequenced paired-end with 100 bp reads on an Illumina HiSeq2000. For the original study's pipeline: Raw data were processed with SOAPnuke, discarding reads with adapters, uncalled bases, mean Phred below 15, or no exact constant-primer or identifier match. COPE v1.2.5 was used to merge high-quality paired reads, and clonotypes were defined as unique nucleotide sequences. Clonotypes were aligned to IMGT TRBV, TRBD and TRBJ reference segments using MiTCR v1.1. Only V-J combinations with frequency above 0.0001, covering 99% to 99.2% of repertoires, were analysed. A TCS score was defined as the ratio between F50 (clonal expansion) and ExV (chaos), using BLOSUM62-based TCRdist between CDR3 peptides within each V-J. Welch's t-statistics and random forest reduced 500 to 550 V-J features to roughly 13, which were used in a naive Bayes classifier (R e1071). The Morisita-Horn index was used to measure how similar the thyroid and blood repertoires were. TCRdb trimmed the raw reads at Q25, called clones with MiXCR and kept productive beta chains. Rows with a matching CDR3 protein are joined into one entry that keeps the most common DNA and genes. The V and J calls and clone size come from TCRdb's table, not from the authors' own analysis. This sample holds about 840,000 distinct CDR3 sequences; around 39% were observed only once. The ten largest account for 8% to 9% of the sample.

The material sequenced was blood. The sequence joins TRBV29-1 to TRBJ1-1; the D gene is perhaps TRBD1, from 5 matching bases. This receptor was taken from a man younger than 35 with Graves' hyperthyroidism. The nucleotide sequence is TGCAGCGTTGGAGGGGCCTTAGGCCCTGAAGCTTTCTTT. This translates into CSVGGALGPEAFF.